A single sample gave rise to the 14 T cell receptor beta chains below, sequenced in a study of T cell responses to AZD1222 COVID-19 vaccine. Sequencing was performed with immunoSEQ multiplex PCR; in TCRdb, only in-frame clones are kept and a portion is missing. In the table there are approximately 84,000 clones, approximately 88% of which are singletons. Sequencing was performed on peripheral blood, taken on day 0 of AZD1222 vaccination. The receptors shown here come from an adult in good health.

In this sample, this clone turned up once. The rearrangement links TRBV7-9 to TRBJ1-4, with a tentative D call TRBD1 (6 bases). The CDR3 has 16 residues. CDR1 and CDR2 from the germline V gene are SEHNR and FQNEAQ (reference sequence). Between the trimmed V and J ends, which lost 7 bases and 7 bases, there was a span of 22 bases. The CDR3 loop is CASTSGPVSGAEKLFF. In DNA, the CDR3 is TGTGCCAGCACCTCCGGACCTGTCTCGGGGGCTGAAAAACTGTTTTTT.

The chain's CDR3 is CASSIPARGRAEAFF. CDR3 DNA: TGTGCCAGTAGTATCCCGGCCAGGGGGAGGGCCGAAGCTTTCTTT. V and J are TRBV19 and TRBJ1-1, with 7 bases identical to TRBD1. CDR1 and CDR2 (germline): LNHDA, SQIVND (reference sequence). J gave up 8 bases and V 3 bases, and 12 bases lay outside the gene matches. The CDR3 totals 15 residues.

The chain combines TRBV7-8 with TRBJ2-3; D is undetermined. Germline V CDR1 and CDR2: SGHVS, FQNEAQ. The CDR3 runs 16 residues. V lost 0 bases to trimming and J lost 0 bases, with 10 bases between them. The CDR3 here is CASSLALLGSTDTQYF. In DNA, the CDR3 is TGTGCCAGCAGCTTAGCGCTATTGGGTAGCACAGATACGCAGTATTTT.

This clone was detected once. Here the CDR3 reads CASSSSWYTGELFF. The CDR3 region has the DNA TGTGCCAGTAGTAGCTCGTGGTACACCGGGGAGCTGTTTTTT. V usage is TRBV19 and J usage is TRBJ2-2; D remains ambiguous. The CDR3 extends over 14 amino acids. Trimming removed 4 bases from V and 3 bases from J, with 9 bases in between. CDR1 LNHDA and CDR2 SQIVND come from the germline V gene (reference sequence).

This chain uses TRBV29-1 with TRBJ2-5; tentatively, D is TRBD1 (6 bases). This CDR3 spans 13 amino acids. The V end was cut by 4 bases, the J end by 4 bases, with 13 bases between. CDR1 is SQVTM and CDR2 is ANQGSEA in the germline V gene. The CDR3 is CSVVLRGGETQYF. CDR3 sequence (DNA): TGCAGCGTTGTCCTCCGAGGGGGAGAGACCCAGTACTTC.

The rearrangement links TRBV5-8 to TRBJ1-5; D may be TRBD1 (6 bases). Germline V lookup: CDR1 SGHTS, CDR2 YDEGEE. The CDR3 covers 15 residues. Trimming shortened V by 4 bases and J by 6 bases, and 17 bases separated the two germline ends. CDR3 sequence (DNA): TGTGCCAGCAGCCTAGAGGGGGGGGGCGGTCAGCCCCAGCATTTT. Amino acid sequence: CASSLEGGGGQPQHF.

J is TRBJ2-1 and V is TRBV4-2; 16 nucleotides match TRBD2. The ends lost 4 bases at V and 0 bases at J; junction bases unmatched: 6. Germline assignment: CDR1 LGHNA and CDR2 YNFKEQ. The CDR3 length is 19 residues. The CDR3 region has the DNA TGTGCCAGCAGCCCACCGGGACTAGCGGGGGGGAGCTCCTACAATGAGCAGTTCTTC. Translating it yields CASSPPGLAGGSSYNEQFF.

CDR3 sequence reads: CASSLEVGGGDEQFF. The CDR3 nucleotides are TGTGCCAGCAGTTTAGAGGTCGGCGGGGGGGATGAGCAGTTCTTC. This chain links TRBV27 with TRBJ2-1, with 9 bases fitting TRBD2. Per the germline V gene, CDR1 is MNHEY and CDR2 is SMNVEV (reference sequence). CDR3 length: 15 amino acids. V dropped 2 bases and J dropped 8; count of bases not matched to a gene: 7.

The chain carries TRBV12-3 or TRBV12-4 and TRBJ1-1; the D is unclear. V lost 2 bases, J lost 1 base, and 5 bases lay in between. The CDR3 is made up of 13 amino acids. The CDR3 protein is CASSLKANTEAFF. The CDR3 DNA is TGTGCCAGCAGTTTAAAGGCGAACACTGAAGCTTTCTTT.

This clone has just one count. V is TRBV7-2 and J is TRBJ1-4, with TRBD1 matching 7 bases. This CDR3 comprises 15 residues. Germline V gene sequence: CDR1 SGHTA, CDR2 FQGNSA. CDR3 DNA sequence: TGTGCTATCAAAAAGGGGGCAGGGACTAATGAAAAACTGTTTTTT. Translated, it gives CAIKKGAGTNEKLFF.

This chain links TRBV5-1 with TRBJ2-1; 8 nucleotides agree with TRBD2. V lost 0 bases, J lost 0 bases, and 2 bases stayed unmatched. The CDR3 is 16 residues long. The V gene's germline CDR1 is SGHRS and CDR2 YFSETQ. The CDR3 sequence is CASSLVAGGSYNEQFF. The CDR3 coding sequence is TGCGCCAGCAGCTTGGTTGCGGGAGGCTCCTACAATGAGCAGTTCTTC.

CDR3 loop: CSPLAGNGYTF. Here the CDR3 DNA reads TGCAGCCCCCTTGCAGGGAACGGCTACACCTTC. The rearrangement uses TRBV20-1 and TRBJ1-2; possibly TRBD1 for D (5 bases). This CDR3 comprises 11 residues. Germline V gene lookup returns CDR1 DFQATT and CDR2 SNEGSKA (reference sequence).

J is TRBJ2-7 and V is TRBV18; tentative D call: TRBD2 (5 bases). Germline V lookup: CDR1 KGHSH, CDR2 LQKENI. The CDR3 sequence is 12 residues long. V lost 3 bases to trimming and J lost 3 bases, with 6 bases between them. This CDR3 is CASSPRDYEQYF. The CDR3 DNA reads as TGTGCCAGCTCACCCCGGGACTACGAGCAGTACTTC.

The chain recombines TRBV27 with TRBJ1-1; no firm D call. There are 15 residues in the CDR3. CDR1 is MNHEY, CDR2 SMNVEV, per germline (reference sequence). V shed 1 base and J shed 1 base, with 10 bases lying between them. The CDR3 is CASSLLGGGNTEAFF. The CDR3 nucleotides read TGTGCCAGCAGTTTATTGGGCGGTGGGAACACTGAAGCTTTCTTT.